These T cell receptor beta chains were read from a single sample in a study of T cell repertoires in cytomegalovirus infection. TCRdb analysed the reads with MiXCR anew, one entry per CDR3 protein. The sample contains approximately 500,000 distinct CDR3 sequences, about 15% of which appear only once. The specimen was CD8+ T cells from PBMCs. The origin of the receptors is a human donor in good health (CMV status not recorded). Some clones in this sample may be carry-over from other donors' samples. CDR3s include the opening cysteine and the closing phenylalanine or tryptophan. The D gene is left open where the match is weak. The size entry is marked missing in some rows and otherwise reads once, few, many or a size class.

TRBV6-1	few	-	CASSELAIGGETQYF
TRBV11-2	few	TRBD1	CASSFTGTGGDRETQYF
TRBV6-5	-	-	CASSYVRTDPNTEAFF
TRBV4-1	-	-	CASSQRVTRGLGTDTQYF
TRBV4-1	many	TRBD2	CASSHTSGPYEQYF
TRBV27	many	-	CASSLSWEDNQPQHF
TRBV30	few	TRBD1	CAWTQDRGYTEAFF
TRBV12-3/TRBV12-4	many	-	CASSFSGVGSNQPQHF
TRBV7-9	few	TRBD1	CASSLARGRGYGYTF
TRBV19	few	-	CASSILDGNTEAFF
TRBV19	many	-	CASSIVRTNTEAFF
TRBV6-5	-	TRBD1	CASSPSTGEVNTEAFF
TRBV7-8	many	TRBD1	CASSSAGGAGNEQFF
TRBV20-1	-	TRBD2	CSARDLASGSVNEQFF
TRBV13	-	-	CASSPAGPAYEQYF
TRBV7-3	many	-	CASSLTGLYNEQFF
TRBV9	-	-	CASSTQGRDYGYTF
TRBV10-3	many	TRBD1	CAISEFAGTGGVNEQFF
TRBV27	once	TRBD2	CASSPAGVLNEQFF
TRBV5-4	many	TRBD2	CASSLRLAGGQETQYF
TRBV9	-	TRBD1	CASSPQGGTGGNEQYF
TRBV9	-	TRBD1	CASSADRVRREQFF
TRBV11-2	many	-	CASRPPGAYEQFF
TRBV7-2	many	TRBD1	CASRPDRELQETQYF
TRBV7-6	many	-	CASRPGGLGQETQYF
TRBV4-1	many	TRBD2	CASSQGVAGMSSYEQYF
TRBV24-1	few	TRBD2	CATSPSGTSGEQFF
TRBV6-1	-	-	CASRKSGGKGTSYEQYF